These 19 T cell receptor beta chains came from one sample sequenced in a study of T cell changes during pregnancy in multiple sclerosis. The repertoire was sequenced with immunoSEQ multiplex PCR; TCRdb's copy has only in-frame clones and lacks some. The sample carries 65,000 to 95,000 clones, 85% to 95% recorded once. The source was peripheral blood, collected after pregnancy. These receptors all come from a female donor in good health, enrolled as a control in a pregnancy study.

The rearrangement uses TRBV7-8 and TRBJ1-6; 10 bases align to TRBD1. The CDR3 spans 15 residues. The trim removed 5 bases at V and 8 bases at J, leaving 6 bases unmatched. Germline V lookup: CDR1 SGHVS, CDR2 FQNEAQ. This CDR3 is CASSLRTGGYSPLHF. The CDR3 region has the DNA TGTGCCAGCAGCCTTAGGACAGGGGGATATTCACCCCTCCACTTT.

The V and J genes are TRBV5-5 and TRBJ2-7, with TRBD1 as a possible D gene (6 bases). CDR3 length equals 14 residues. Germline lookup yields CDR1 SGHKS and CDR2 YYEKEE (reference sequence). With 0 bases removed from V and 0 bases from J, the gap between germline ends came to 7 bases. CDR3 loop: CASSLVDSSYEQYF. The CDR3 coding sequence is TGTGCCAGCAGCTTGGTGGACAGCTCCTACGAGCAGTACTTC.

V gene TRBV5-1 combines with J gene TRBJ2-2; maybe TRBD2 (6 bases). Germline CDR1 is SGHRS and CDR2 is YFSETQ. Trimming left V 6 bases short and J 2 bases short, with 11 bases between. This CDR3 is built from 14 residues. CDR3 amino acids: CASTSTSNTGELFF. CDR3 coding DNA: TGCGCCAGCACCTCTACTAGCAACACCGGGGAGCTGTTTTTT.

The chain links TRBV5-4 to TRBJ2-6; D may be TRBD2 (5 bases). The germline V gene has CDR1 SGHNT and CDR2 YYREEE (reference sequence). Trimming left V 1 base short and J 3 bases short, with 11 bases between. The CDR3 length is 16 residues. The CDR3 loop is CASSLYLAGGANVLTF. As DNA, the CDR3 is TGTGCCAGCAGCTTGTACTTGGCGGGTGGGGCCAACGTCCTGACTTTC.

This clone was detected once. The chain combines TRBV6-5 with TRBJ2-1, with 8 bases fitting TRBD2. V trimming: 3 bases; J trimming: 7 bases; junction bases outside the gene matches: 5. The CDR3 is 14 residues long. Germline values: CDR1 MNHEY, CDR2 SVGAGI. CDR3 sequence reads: CASSYKGLGNEQFF. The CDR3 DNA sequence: TGTGCCAGCAGTTATAAGGGACTAGGTAATGAGCAGTTCTTC.

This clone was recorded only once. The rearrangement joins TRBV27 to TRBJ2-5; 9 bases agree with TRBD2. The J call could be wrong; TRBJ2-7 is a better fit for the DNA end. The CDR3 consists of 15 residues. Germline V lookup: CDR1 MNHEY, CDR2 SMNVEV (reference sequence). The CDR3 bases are TGTGCCAGCAGGATCGCTAGCGGGACCACCTACGAGCAGTACTTC. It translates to CASRIASGTTYEQYF.

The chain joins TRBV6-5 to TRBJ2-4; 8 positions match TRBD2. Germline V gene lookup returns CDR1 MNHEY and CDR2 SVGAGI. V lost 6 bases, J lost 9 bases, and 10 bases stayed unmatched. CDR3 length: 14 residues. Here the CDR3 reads CASRTGLGGSIQYF. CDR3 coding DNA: TGTGCCAGCAGGACGGGACTAGGGGGTAGCATTCAGTACTTC.

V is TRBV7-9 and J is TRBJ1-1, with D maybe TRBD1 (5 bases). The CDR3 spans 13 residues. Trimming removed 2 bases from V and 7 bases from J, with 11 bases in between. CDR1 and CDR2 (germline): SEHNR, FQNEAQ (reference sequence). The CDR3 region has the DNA TGTGCCAGCAGCTTATTTGGGGGGGATGAAGCTTTCTTT. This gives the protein CASSLFGGDEAFF.

CDR3 in amino acids: CASSIPPDTEAFF. As DNA, the CDR3 is TGTGCCAGTAGTATCCCCCCTGACACTGAAGCTTTCTTT. V usage is TRBV19 and J usage is TRBJ1-1; D is unresolved. The CDR3 length is 13 residues. V lost 3 bases and J lost 3, with 8 bases in between. Germline V CDR1 and CDR2: LNHDA, SQIVND (reference sequence).

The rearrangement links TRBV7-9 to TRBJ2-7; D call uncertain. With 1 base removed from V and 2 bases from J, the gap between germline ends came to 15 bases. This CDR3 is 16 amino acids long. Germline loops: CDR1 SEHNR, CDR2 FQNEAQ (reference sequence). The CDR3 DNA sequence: TGTGCCAGCAGCTTAGTTGGTCAATTACTCACCTACGAGCAGTACTTC. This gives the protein CASSLVGQLLTYEQYF.

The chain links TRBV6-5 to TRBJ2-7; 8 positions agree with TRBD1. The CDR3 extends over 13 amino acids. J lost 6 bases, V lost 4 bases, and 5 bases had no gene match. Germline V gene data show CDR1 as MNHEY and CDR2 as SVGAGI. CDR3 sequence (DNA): TGTGCCAGCAGTTCCACGACAGGGGCCGAGCAGTACTTC. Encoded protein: CASSSTTGAEQYF.

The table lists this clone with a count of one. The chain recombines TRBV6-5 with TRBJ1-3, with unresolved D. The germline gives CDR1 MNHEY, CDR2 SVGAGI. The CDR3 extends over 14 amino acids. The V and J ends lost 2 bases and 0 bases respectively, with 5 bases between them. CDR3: CASSYGLSGNTIYF. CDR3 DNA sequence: TGTGCCAGCAGTTACGGACTCTCTGGAAACACCATATATTTT.

Here the CDR3 DNA reads TGTGCCAGCTCACCACAGCGACAGGGCAATCAGCCCCAGCATTTT. Translated, it gives CASSPQRQGNQPQHF. The rearrangement links TRBV18 to TRBJ1-5; tentative D call: TRBD1 (6 bases). Germline V lookup: CDR1 KGHSH, CDR2 LQKENI. The V gene lost 1 base and the J gene lost 2 bases, with 9 bases spanning the gap. The CDR3 is 15 residues long.

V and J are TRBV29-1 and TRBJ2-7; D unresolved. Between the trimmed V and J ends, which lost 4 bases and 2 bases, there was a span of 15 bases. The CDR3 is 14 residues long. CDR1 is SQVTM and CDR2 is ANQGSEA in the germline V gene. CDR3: CSVAYPPKTYEQYF. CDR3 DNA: TGCAGCGTTGCCTACCCTCCAAAAACCTACGAGCAGTACTTC.

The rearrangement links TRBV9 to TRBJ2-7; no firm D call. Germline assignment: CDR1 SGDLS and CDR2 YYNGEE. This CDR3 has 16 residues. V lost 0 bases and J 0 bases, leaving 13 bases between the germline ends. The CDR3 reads CASSVGIGQASYEQYF. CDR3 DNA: TGTGCCAGCAGCGTAGGTATAGGCCAGGCCTCCTACGAGCAGTACTTC.

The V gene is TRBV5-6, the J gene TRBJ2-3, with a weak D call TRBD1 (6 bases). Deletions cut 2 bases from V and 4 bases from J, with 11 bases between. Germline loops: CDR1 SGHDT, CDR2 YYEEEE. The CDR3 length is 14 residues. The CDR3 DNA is TGTGCCAGCAGCTTTCGCAGGGGCTCAGATACGCAGTATTTT. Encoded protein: CASSFRRGSDTQYF.

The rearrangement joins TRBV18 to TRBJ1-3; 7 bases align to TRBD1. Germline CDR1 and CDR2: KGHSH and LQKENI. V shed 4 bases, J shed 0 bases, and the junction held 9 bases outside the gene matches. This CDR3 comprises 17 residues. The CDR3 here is CASSRNRGQSSGNTIYF. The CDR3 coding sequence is TGTGCCAGCTCACGAAATAGGGGACAGAGCTCTGGAAACACCATATATTTT.

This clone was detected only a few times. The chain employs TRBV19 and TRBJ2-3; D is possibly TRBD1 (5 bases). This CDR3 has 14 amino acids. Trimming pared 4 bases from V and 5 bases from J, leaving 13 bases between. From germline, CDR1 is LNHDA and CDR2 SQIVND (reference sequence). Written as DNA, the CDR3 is TGTGCCAGTAGTACAGGGCCCCAAGGAGATACGCAGTATTTT. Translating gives CASSTGPQGDTQYF.

The DNA for the CDR3 is TGTGCCAGCAGCTTACAGACAGAGCAGCCCCAGCATTTT. This codes for CASSLQTEQPQHF. V usage is TRBV11-2 and J usage is TRBJ1-5; D is perhaps TRBD1 (5 bases). The CDR3 length is 13 residues. The V and J ends lost 2 bases and 7 bases respectively, with 9 bases between them. CDR1 and CDR2 (germline): SGHAT, FQNNGV.